These 7 T cell receptor beta chains originate from one sample sequenced in a study of T cell responses to AZD1222 COVID-19 vaccine. The data were produced by immunoSEQ multiplex PCR, yet TCRdb's version contains in-frame clones alone and is incomplete. The sample contains about 42,000 clones, about 87% of which appear only once. The material was peripheral blood, obtained 28 days after the second AZD1222 dose. The receptors originated from an adult who received the AZD1222 COVID-19 vaccine.

This chain uses TRBV5-1 with TRBJ2-2; TRBD1 matches 8 bases. The germline CDR1 and CDR2 sequences are SGHRS and YFSETQ. With 2 bases clipped from V and 3 bases from J, the junction kept 0 bases outside the gene matches. CDR3 length: 14 amino acids. The CDR3 region has the DNA TGCGCCAGCAGCTTACAGGGGGACACCGGGGAGCTGTTTTTT. Its translation: CASSLQGDTGELFF.

In this sample, this clone turned up once. J is TRBJ2-2 and V is TRBV4-1; 7 nucleotides line up with TRBD2. In germline, CDR1 is MGHRA, CDR2 YSYEKL. Trimming cost V 0 bases and J 9 bases; bases outside gene matches: 13. CDR3 length equals 17 residues. The CDR3 here is CASSQDWRENRMRELFF. The CDR3 nucleotides are TGCGCCAGCAGCCAAGACTGGCGGGAGAATAGAATGAGGGAGCTGTTTTTT.

The chain employs TRBV2 and TRBJ2-1; D gene uncertain. Germline V gene lookup returns CDR1 SNHLY and CDR2 FYNNEI. The CDR3 totals 14 residues. V was clipped by 4 bases and J by 6 bases, with 13 bases between them. For the CDR3, the DNA is TGTGCCAGCAGTGTTGGTCGGACCGCCAATGAGCAGTTCTTC. Its protein is CASSVGRTANEQFF.

The chain joins TRBV18 to TRBJ2-3, with 10 bases that match TRBD1. This CDR3 is built from 14 residues. The V gene end was trimmed by 2 bases and the J gene end by 5 bases; junction bases not matched to a gene: 1. From germline, CDR1 is KGHSH and CDR2 LQKENI. The CDR3 DNA follows: TGTGCCAGCTCACCAGGGACAGGGGAAGATACGCAGTATTTT. Its protein is CASSPGTGEDTQYF.

The chain couples TRBV5-8 to TRBJ2-3; D is undetermined. The CDR3 extends over 12 amino acids. The V end lost 4 bases, the J end lost 6 bases, and 9 bases lay between the germline ends. CDR1 is SGHTS and CDR2 is YDEGEE in the germline V gene. The chain's CDR3 is CASSRTRDTQYF. The CDR3, as DNA: TGTGCCAGCAGCCGGACCCGGGATACGCAGTATTTT.

The V gene is TRBV7-2, the J gene TRBJ1-6; 10 bases align to TRBD1. This CDR3 is 15 amino acids long. Germline assignment: CDR1 SGHTA and CDR2 FQGNSA. J was trimmed by 9 bases and V by 4 bases; bases with no gene match: 6. The CDR3 loop is CASSSTGTGASPLHF. Here the CDR3 DNA reads TGTGCCAGCAGCTCAACCGGGACAGGGGCTTCACCCCTCCACTTT.

The rearrangement links TRBV13 to TRBJ2-7; perhaps TRBD1 as D (6 bases). V was pared by 5 bases and J by 1 base, with 12 bases between. Germline V gene sequence: CDR1 PRHDT, CDR2 FYEKMQ (reference sequence). This CDR3 is built from 14 residues. Here the CDR3 reads CASSPGTSSYEQYF. The CDR3 coding sequence is TGTGCCAGCAGCCCAGGGACATCGTCCTACGAGCAGTACTTC.